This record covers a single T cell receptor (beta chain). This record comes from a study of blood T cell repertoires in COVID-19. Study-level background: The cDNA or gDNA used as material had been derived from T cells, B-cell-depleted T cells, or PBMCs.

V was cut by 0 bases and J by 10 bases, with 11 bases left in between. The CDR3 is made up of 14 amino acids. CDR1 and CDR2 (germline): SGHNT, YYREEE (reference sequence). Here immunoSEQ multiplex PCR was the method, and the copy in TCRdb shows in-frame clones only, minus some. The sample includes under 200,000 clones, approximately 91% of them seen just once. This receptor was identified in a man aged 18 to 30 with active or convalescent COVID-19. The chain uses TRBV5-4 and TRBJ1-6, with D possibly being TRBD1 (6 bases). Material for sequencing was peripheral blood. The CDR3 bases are TGTGCCAGCAGCTTGGCCCGGGACAACTCACCCCTCCACTTT. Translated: CASSLARDNSPLHF.